The subject of this entry is one T cell receptor beta chain. Its antigen is not identified. This record belongs to a study of human T cells and chemical hapten exposure. Study-wide context: Patients were mainly female, each with alopecia areata, totalis or universalis.

Time point given: pre-sensitization, week 0. Sample treatment: therapeutic diphenylcyclopropenone sensitization with weekly scalp DPC. Germline V CDR1 and CDR2: MGHDK, SYGVNS. The CDR3 is 14 amino acids. The V end lost 0 bases, the J end lost 2 bases, and 6 bases lay between the germline ends. One entry per CDR3 protein results from TCRdb running MiXCR on the RACE reads. This table has about 93,000 distinct CDR3 sequences, over 6.5% appearing once. Study-level results: Clustering by CDR3 similarity yielded significantly more large clusters from expanded TCRs than controls.

Specimen: whole blood, collected in connection with sensitization to the hapten diphenylcyclopropenone (DPC). The receptor was isolated from a man aged 35 to 55 with alopecia areata. Some clones in this sample may be carry-over from other donors' samples. The rearrangement uses TRBV25-1 and TRBJ2-3; no firm D call. This CDR3 reads CASSEYALTDTQYF. The CDR3 DNA sequence: TGTGCCAGCAGTGAATACGCACTCACAGATACGCAGTATTTT.